This TCR beta chain was recovered during a study of T cells after yellow fever vaccination (dated by TCRdb to about 2019). Describing the broader study: The SMART-Seq v4 Ultra Low Input RNA kit was used to prepare libraries from fractions with low cell numbers. To follow T-cell clones before and after primary and booster YFV17D yellow fever vaccination, bulk TCR alpha and beta repertoires were sequenced over time. Two healthy male donors, one aged 18 to 30 and one aged 30 to 40 years, made up the cohort. Blood was collected at multiple timepoints before and after primary and secondary immunization, and bulk PBMC replicates and cell subsets were isolated. Beyond this particular receptor, the publication reports: A small share of clonotypes was detected in both CD4 and CD8 compartments, with the overlap likely arising from convergent recombination. After the booster, most of the clones that had expanded following primary vaccination were detected again (96% of CD4 and around 90% of CD8), which suggests that memory was broadly maintained. Only a couple of donors were included in the study, so the extent to which the findings can be generalized is limited. Compared with the primary T-cell response, the secondary T-cell response was weaker but faster, peaking on day 5 rather than day 15. Because abundant contaminating clonotypes from the bulk population could be contained in FACS-sorted repertoires, computational filtering was required.

Synthesis of TCR cDNA relied on 5'RACE template switching, a step that introduced a universal primer site along with unique molecular identifiers. Priming of cDNA synthesis was performed from both the TCR alpha and TCR beta constant segments. Libraries were amplified in two PCR steps, with sample barcodes and sequencing adapters added in the second step. Libraries were sequenced on Illumina HiSeq 2500 (2x100 bp) or NovaSeq (2x150 bp). In the original analysis: Reads were demultiplexed and collapsed into UMI consensus sequences with MIGEC, and V(D)J alignment was performed with MiXCR. Using edgeR on replicate PBMC samples, clonotypes were called vaccine-responding if FDR was below 0.01 and the log2 fold change was above 5 up to day 15. Bulk clonotypes were assigned CD4 or CD8 identity according to which sequenced CD4 or CD8 repertoire held them at higher abundance. Starting from the raw public reads, TCRdb applied fastp trimming at Q25, assembled clones with MiXCR and retained in-frame beta chains. Entries that share a CDR3 protein sequence are merged under the most common genes and DNA. TCRdb's processing, not the authors' own work, is the source of the V and J calls. The sample contains approximately 340,000 distinct CDR3 sequences, roughly 9.4% of them found a single time. The ten largest clones take up approximately 19% of the sample.

This clonotype came up a few times. The target of this receptor is not known. No much larger clone exists at a distance of one base, and base qualities are not known. The treatment or condition label, read with the paper, signifies: live attenuated yellow fever vaccine strain. Two biological replicates of bulk PBMCs were collected at each blood-draw timepoint. A standard Ficoll-Paque protocol was used to isolate PBMCs from peripheral blood. TriZol was used to extract RNA from bulk PBMCs, from CD4 and CD8 fractions, and from dextramer-positive and dextramer-negative fractions. CDR1 and CDR2 are read off the germline V gene as SGHDT and YYEEEE. The trim is 5 bases for V and 4 bases for J, with a gap of 14 bases between the germline ends. The CDR3 starts with the cysteine, ends with the phenylalanine, and has 14 residues. The retained sequence is limited to the CDR3, 42 bases, with the frame set at the first base.

The chain employs TRBV5-6 and TRBJ2-3; 5 matching bases give a weak D call of TRBD2. The clonotype comes from a man younger than 35 who received the YFV17D yellow fever vaccine. Sequenced here: PBMCs, sampled on the day of the first yellow fever vaccination. The CDR3 reads as follows: CASSLEVAADTQYF. The nucleotide sequence reads as follows: TGTGCCAGCAGTCTGGAGGTGGCGGCAGATACGCAGTATTTT. The full variable domain, with segments outside the CDR3 supplied by the reference TRBV5-6 and TRBJ2-3 proteins, appears as DAGVTQSPTHLIKTRGQQVTLRCSPKSGHDTVSWYQQALGQGPQFIFQYYEEEERQRGNFPDRFSGHQFPNYSSELNVNALLLGDSALYLCASSLEVAADTQYFGPGTRLTVL.